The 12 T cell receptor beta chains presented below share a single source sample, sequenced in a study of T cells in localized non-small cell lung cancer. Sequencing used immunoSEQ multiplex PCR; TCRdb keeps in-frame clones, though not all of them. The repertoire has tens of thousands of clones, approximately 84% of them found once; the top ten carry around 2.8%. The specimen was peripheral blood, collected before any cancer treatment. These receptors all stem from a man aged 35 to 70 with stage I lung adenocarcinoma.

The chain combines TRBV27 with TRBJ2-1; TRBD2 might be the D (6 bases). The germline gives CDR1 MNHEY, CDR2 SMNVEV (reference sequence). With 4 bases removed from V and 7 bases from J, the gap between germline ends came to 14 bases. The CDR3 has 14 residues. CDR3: CASSSLEGRNEQFF. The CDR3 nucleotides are TGTGCCAGCAGTTCATTGGAGGGCCGGAATGAGCAGTTCTTC.

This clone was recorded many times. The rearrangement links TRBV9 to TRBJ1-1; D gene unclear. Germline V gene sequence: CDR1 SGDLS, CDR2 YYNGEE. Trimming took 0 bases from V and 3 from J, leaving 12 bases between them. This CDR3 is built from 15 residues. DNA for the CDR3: TGTGCCAGCAGCGTAGGGGTTGGCACGGACACTGAAGCTTTCTTT. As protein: CASSVGVGTDTEAFF.

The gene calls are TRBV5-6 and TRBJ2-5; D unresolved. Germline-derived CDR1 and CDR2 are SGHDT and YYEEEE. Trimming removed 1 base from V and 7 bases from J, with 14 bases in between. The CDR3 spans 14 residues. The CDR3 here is CASSLIQVSGTQYF. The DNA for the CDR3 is TGTGCCAGCAGCTTGATTCAGGTTTCGGGGACCCAGTACTTC.

The CDR3 loop is CASSEGTESPYGYTF. In nucleotides, the CDR3 is TGTGCCAGCAGTGAAGGTACAGAGTCTCCCTATGGCTACACCTTC. The genes are TRBV2 and TRBJ1-2; D not resolved. CDR1 and CDR2 (germline): SNHLY, FYNNEI. The CDR3 covers 15 residues. The V end was cut by 1 base, the J end by 4 bases, with 13 bases between. The full variable domain, completed using reference TRBV2 and TRBJ1-2, is EPEVTQTPSHQVTQMGQEVILRCVPISNHLYFYWYRQILGQKVEFLVSFYNNEISEKSEIFDDQFSVERPDGSNFTLKIRSTKLEDSAMYFCASSEGTESPYGYTFGSGTRLTVV.

CDR3 in amino acids: CASNDPGGEQYF. The CDR3 DNA is TGCGCCAGCAACGACCCGGGGGGCGAGCAGTACTTC. The rearrangement uses TRBV5-1 and TRBJ2-7; 7 bases agree with TRBD2. The CDR3 covers 12 residues. Germline V gene data show CDR1 as SGHRS and CDR2 as YFSETQ. Trimming removed 6 bases from V and 6 bases from J; junction bases left unmatched: 6.

The DNA of the CDR3 is TGTGCCACCAGCAGCCAGAGCCCCGGGACAGGCAATGAAAAACTGTTTTTT. Encoded protein: CATSSQSPGTGNEKLFF. This chain connects TRBV15 to TRBJ1-4; 8 bases match TRBD1. With V trimmed by 3 bases and J by 5 bases, 11 bases remained unmatched. This CDR3 has 17 amino acids. The germline V gene encodes CDR1 LNHNV and CDR2 YYDKDF (reference sequence).

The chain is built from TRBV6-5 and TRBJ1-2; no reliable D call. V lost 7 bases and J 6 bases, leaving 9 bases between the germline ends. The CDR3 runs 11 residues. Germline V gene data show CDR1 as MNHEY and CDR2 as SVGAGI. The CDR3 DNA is TGTGCCAGCACGGCAAGTGATGGCTACACCTTC. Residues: CASTASDGYTF.

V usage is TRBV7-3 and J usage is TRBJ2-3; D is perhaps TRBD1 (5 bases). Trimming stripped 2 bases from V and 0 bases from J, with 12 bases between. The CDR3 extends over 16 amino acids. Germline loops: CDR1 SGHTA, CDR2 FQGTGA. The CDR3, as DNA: TGTGCCAGCAGCTTATTAGACAGAGACAGCACAGATACGCAGTATTTT. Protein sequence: CASSLLDRDSTDTQYF.

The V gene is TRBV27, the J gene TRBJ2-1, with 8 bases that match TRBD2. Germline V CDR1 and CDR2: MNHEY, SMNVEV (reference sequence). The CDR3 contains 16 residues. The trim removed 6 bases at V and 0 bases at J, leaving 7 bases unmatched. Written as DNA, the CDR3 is TGTGCCAGCAGCACCGTCAGCGGGAGCTCCTACAATGAGCAGTTCTTC. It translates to CASSTVSGSSYNEQFF.

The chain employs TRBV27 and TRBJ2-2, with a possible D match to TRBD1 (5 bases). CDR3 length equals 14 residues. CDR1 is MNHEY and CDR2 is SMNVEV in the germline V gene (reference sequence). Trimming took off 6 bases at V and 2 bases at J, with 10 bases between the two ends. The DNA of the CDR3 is TGTGCCAGCAGGGGGCGCGTTAACACCGGGGAGCTGTTTTTT. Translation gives CASRGRVNTGELFF.

The CDR3 protein is CASSNLPGQGFYGYTF. The CDR3 coding sequence is TGTGCCAGTAGTAACCTCCCGGGACAGGGCTTCTATGGCTACACCTTC. The gene calls are TRBV19 and TRBJ1-2; TRBD1 matches at 9 bases. The V gene's germline CDR1 is LNHDA and CDR2 SQIVND (reference sequence). Trimming cost V 4 bases and J 4 bases; bases outside gene matches: 10. The CDR3 extends over 16 amino acids.

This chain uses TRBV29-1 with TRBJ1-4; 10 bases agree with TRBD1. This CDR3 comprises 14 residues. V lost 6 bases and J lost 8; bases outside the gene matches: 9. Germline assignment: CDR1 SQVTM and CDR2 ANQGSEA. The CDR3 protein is CSVDQTGGREKLFF. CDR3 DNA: TGCAGCGTCGACCAGACAGGGGGCCGGGAAAAACTGTTTTTT.